Described below is a single T cell receptor (beta chain) sequence and its context. The data originate from a study of blood T cell repertoires in COVID-19. Study-wide background: Material from acute and convalescent COVID-19 was sourced from the United States, Italy and Spain.

As originally analysed: The assay estimated nucleated cells by amplifying reference gene primers. Measured with immunoSEQ multiplex PCR; TCRdb has only the in-frame clones, and not every one. V, J and clone size reflect that table, while D and trimming were determined from the DNA. The table lists 87,000 or so clones, around 87% of them singletons. Per the germline V gene, CDR1 is LNHDA and CDR2 is SQIVND (reference sequence). This CDR3 is built from 17 residues. V lost 0 bases and J lost 4, with 18 bases in between. This sequence was found in a woman over 75 with acute or convalescent COVID-19. The specimen was peripheral blood. The chain employs TRBV19 and TRBJ2-5; tentatively, D is TRBD1 (5 bases). This chain's CDR3 is CASSIDLSRATPETQYF. The CDR3 DNA follows: TGTGCCAGTAGTATAGATCTGTCCAGGGCAACCCCAGAGACCCAGTACTTC.